This T cell receptor beta chain was sequenced in a study of blood T cell repertoires in COVID-19. TCRdb's copy holds only in-frame clones and misses some; the assay was immunoSEQ multiplex PCR. Of 100,000 to 150,000 clones in the sample, approximately 83% are singletons; the top ten hold 25% to 30%. Germline V lookup: CDR1 DFQATT, CDR2 SNEGSKA (reference sequence). The V segment lost 3 bases and the J segment 0 bases; nucleotides outside the gene matches: 3. CDR3 length: 14 amino acids. Sequenced input: peripheral blood. The TCR sequence derives from a woman older than 75 with acute or convalescent COVID-19. The genes are TRBV20-1 and TRBJ1-2; TRBD1 aligns across 8 bases. The CDR3 loop is CSASDRGANYGYTF. The CDR3 DNA reads TGCAGTGCTAGTGACAGGGGAGCTAACTATGGCTACACCTTC.